This T cell receptor (beta chain) was obtained from a study of T cell changes during pregnancy in multiple sclerosis. The CDR3 extends over 14 amino acids. V shed 5 bases, J shed 4 bases, and the junction held 8 bases outside the gene matches. Looked up from germline, CDR1 is GTSNPN and CDR2 is SVGIG (reference sequence). Sequencing used immunoSEQ multiplex PCR; TCRdb keeps in-frame clones, though not all of them. This sample carries about 130,000 clones, around 97% of them seen once, and the ten largest clones take more than 0.4%. Here the sequenced sample was peripheral blood, taken after pregnancy. V usage is TRBV30 and J usage is TRBJ1-3; TRBD1 aligns across 7 bases. This sequence originates from a female donor with multiple sclerosis, enrolled in a pregnancy study. CDR3 amino acids: CAWGSGTVGNTIYF. For the CDR3, the DNA is TGTGCCTGGGGGTCGGGGACAGTGGGAAACACCATATATTTT.